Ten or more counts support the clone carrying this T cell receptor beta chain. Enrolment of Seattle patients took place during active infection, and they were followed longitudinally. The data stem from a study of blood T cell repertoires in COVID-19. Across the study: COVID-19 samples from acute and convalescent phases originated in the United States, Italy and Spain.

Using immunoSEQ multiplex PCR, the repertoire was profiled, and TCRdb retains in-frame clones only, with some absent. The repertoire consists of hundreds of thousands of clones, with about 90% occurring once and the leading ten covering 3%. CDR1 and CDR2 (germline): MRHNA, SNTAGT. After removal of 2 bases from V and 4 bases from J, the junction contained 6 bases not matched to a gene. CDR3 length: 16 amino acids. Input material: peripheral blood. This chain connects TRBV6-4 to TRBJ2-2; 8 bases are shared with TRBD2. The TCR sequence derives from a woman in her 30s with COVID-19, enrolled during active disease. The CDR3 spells CASSDTPGGATGELFF. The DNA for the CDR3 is TGTGCCAGCAGTGACACCCCCGGGGGGGCCACCGGGGAGCTGTTTTTT.